These T cell receptor beta chains were read from a single sample in a study of blood T cell repertoires in COVID-19. The repertoire was sequenced with immunoSEQ multiplex PCR; TCRdb's copy has only in-frame clones and lacks some. The data hold some 230,000 clones, with around 85% observed a single time. The sequenced material came from PBMCs or T cells enriched from blood (not recorded which). The source of these receptors is a woman between 40 and 50 years old with acute COVID-19. The CDR3 runs from the conserved cysteine through the conserved F or W. Each record gives: clone size, D gene, J gene, V gene, CDR3 DNA, CDR3 protein. D genes are given only for firm matches. Rows give clone size only sometimes, using once, few, many, or a class for an expanded clone.

.,.,TRBJ1-6,TRBV9,TGTGCCAGCAGCGCTCTACAGGGCCGGGGCGATTCACCCCTCCACTTT,CASSALQGRGDSPLHF
once,TRBD1,TRBJ2-2,TRBV3-1/TRBV3-2,TGTGCCAGCAGCCAAGCGGGACAGGGAACATCCGGGGAGCTGTTTTTT,CASSQAGQGTSGELFF
few,.,TRBJ1-6,TRBV18,TGTGCCAGCTCACCCACACGAGGGAATTCACCCCTCCACTTT,CASSPTRGNSPLHF
.,TRBD2,TRBJ2-3,TRBV18,TGTGCCAGCTCACCACGTTCCAGCGGGAGGGCCGGGGCACAATATACGCAGTATTTT,CASSPRSSGRAGAQYTQYF
.,.,TRBJ2-1,TRBV9,TGTGCCAGCAGCAAACAGACAGTGTACAATGAGCAGTTCTTC,CASSKQTVYNEQFF
few,TRBD1,TRBJ1-1,TRBV30,TGTGCCTGGAGTGTGGGGCCCCCGGGACAGGGGGCGAGAGCTTTCTTT,CAWSVGPPGQGARAFF
.,.,TRBJ2-5,TRBV11-2,TGTGCCAGCAGTATTGTGGGGGGAGCAGAGACCCAGTACTTC,CASSIVGGAETQYF
.,TRBD1,TRBJ1-1,TRBV28,TGTGCCAGCAGGCCGCGGACAGGGGTCACTGAAGCTTTCTTT,CASRPRTGVTEAFF
once,TRBD1,TRBJ1-6,TRBV11-1,TGTGCCAGCAGCTTCCGACAGGGTAATTCACCCCTCCACTTT,CASSFRQGNSPLHF
.,.,TRBJ2-1,TRBV30,TGTGCCTGGTCCCGAAGCTACTCTTACAATGAGCAGTTCTTC,CAWSRSYSYNEQFF
.,.,TRBJ2-2,TRBV7-3,TGTGCCAGCAGCCCCGGAGGGATGCCCACCGGGGAGCTGTTTTTT,CASSPGGMPTGELFF
.,.,TRBJ1-5,TRBV18,TGTGCCAGCTCACCCGGAGGGTATCAGCCCCAGCATTTT,CASSPGGYQPQHF
.,TRBD1,TRBJ1-3,TRBV6-1,TGTGCCAGCAGTGCCCGACAGGGTAGCTCTGGAAACACCATATATTTT,CASSARQGSSGNTIYF
.,.,TRBJ2-1,TRBV2,TGTGCCAGCAGATCGTCCTACAATGAGCAGTTCTTC,CASRSSYNEQFF
.,TRBD2,TRBJ2-2,TRBV7-2,TGTGCCAGCAGCGATAGCGGACTAGCGGGAGTGAGCACCGGGGAGCTGTTTTTT,CASSDSGLAGVSTGELFF
.,.,TRBJ2-2,TRBV3-1/TRBV3-2,TGTGCCAGCAGCCCCGGGTGGGAGCTGTTTTTT,CASSPGWELFF
.,.,TRBJ2-1,TRBV10-1,TGCGCCAGCAGTGCCCCGGGACATAGCTCCTACAATGAGCAGTTCTTC,CASSAPGHSSYNEQFF
.,.,TRBJ2-3,TRBV20-1,TGCAGTGCCGATCTAGGAGATACGCAGTATTTT,CSADLGDTQYF
.,.,TRBJ1-4,TRBV7-9,TGTGCCAGCAGCCTCGGGCTCCGGGACACAACTAATGAAAAACTGTTTTTT,CASSLGLRDTTNEKLFF
.,.,TRBJ1-2,TRBV10-3,TGTGCCATCAGTGAGTCGTTAGGGGATGGCTACACCTTC,CAISESLGDGYTF
.,.,TRBJ1-5,TRBV9,TGTGCCAGCAGCCCAAGAGGTGACTTCCATCAGCCCCAGCATTTT,CASSPRGDFHQPQHF
.,TRBD2,TRBJ2-1,TRBV4-1,TGCGCCAGCAGCCAAGGATCTAGCGGGAGTTTTAATGAGCAGTTCTTC,CASSQGSSGSFNEQFF
.,.,TRBJ1-2,TRBV5-4,TGTGCCAGCACCTCCTCCCCCTTTCAGGGAGGCTACACCTTC,CASTSSPFQGGYTF
.,.,TRBJ1-2,TRBV12-1,TGTGCCAGCAGCTTTACAGGGAAACGCTACACCTTC,CASSFTGKRYTF
few,TRBD2,TRBJ2-5,TRBV3-1/TRBV3-2,TGTGCCAGCAGCCAAGAGGGACTAGCGGGGACAGAGACCCAGTACTTC,CASSQEGLAGTETQYF
.,TRBD1,TRBJ2-1,TRBV27,TGTGCCAGCAGTTTCGGGACAGGGGGTGCAAATGAGCAGTTCTTC,CASSFGTGGANEQFF
once,.,TRBJ1-5,TRBV30,TGTGCCTGGAGTGTACATACAGGGAATAGCAATCAGCCCCAGCATTTT,CAWSVHTGNSNQPQHF
.,TRBD2,TRBJ2-2,TRBV5-1,TGCGCCAGCAGCGCGGGGGATACCGGGGAGCTGTTTTTT,CASSAGDTGELFF
.,.,TRBJ2-7,TRBV6-2/TRBV6-3,TGTGCCAGCAGTTTCTCCATAGCGGCCTCCTACGAGCAGTACTTC,CASSFSIAASYEQYF
.,.,TRBJ2-3,TRBV3-1/TRBV3-2,TGTGCCAGCAGCCTCGGGACTTCCTTAACGCAGTATTTT,CASSLGTSLTQYF
.,TRBD1,TRBJ1-2,TRBV5-4,TGTGCCAGCAGCTTCGCAGGGACAGGGGTTTACTATGGCTACACCTTC,CASSFAGTGVYYGYTF
once,.,TRBJ2-7,TRBV27,TGTGCCAGCAGTTCCAGGGACTGGGGCCGGGAGCAGTACTTC,CASSSRDWGREQYF
.,TRBD2,TRBJ2-5,TRBV7-3,TGTGCCAGCAGTCACAACGGCGGGAGCCTCGAGACCCAGTACTTC,CASSHNGGSLETQYF
.,.,TRBJ2-5,TRBV30,TGTGCCTGGGGGGGGGCAGGGGGCAAAGAGACCCAGTACTTC,CAWGGAGGKETQYF
.,.,TRBJ1-6,TRBV30,TGTGCCTGGAGTGGAGAGGGACACTATAATTCACCCCTCCACTTT,CAWSGEGHYNSPLHF
.,.,TRBJ1-2,TRBV6-6,TGTGCCAGCCAATTCGGACAGCAATCGTACGGCTACACCTTC,CASQFGQQSYGYTF
.,.,TRBJ1-6,TRBV18,TGTGCCAGCTCACCGTCCGCGAGGGTTAATTCACCCCTCCACTTT,CASSPSARVNSPLHF
once,TRBD1,TRBJ2-7,TRBV7-2,TGTGCCAGCAGTCTATACGGGATAAAGACAGGGGGCCCCTCCTACGAGCAGTACTTC,CASSLYGIKTGGPSYEQYF
many,.,TRBJ2-7,TRBV14,TGTGCCAGCCGCTTAAGGGGTGAGCAGTACTTC,CASRLRGEQYF
.,TRBD2,TRBJ2-3,TRBV5-6,TGTGCCAGCAGCAAGCGGGGGGCGGGAGATACGCAGTATTTT,CASSKRGAGDTQYF
.,.,TRBJ1-5,TRBV3-1/TRBV3-2,TGTGCCAGCAGCCAAGCGCATGGAGGAGGTCAGCCCCAGCATTTT,CASSQAHGGGQPQHF
.,.,TRBJ1-6,TRBV6-1,TGTGCCAGCAGTGAAGACAGGGAAAGCTCCTATAATTCACCCCTCCACTTT,CASSEDRESSYNSPLHF
many,.,TRBJ1-2,TRBV27,TGTGCCAGCAGCCGGGACACTACACTTTACTATGGCTACACCTTC,CASSRDTTLYYGYTF
.,.,TRBJ1-1,TRBV29-1,TGCAGTTACCGGGACCGGGGGGACACTGAAGCTTTCTTT,CSYRDRGDTEAFF
.,TRBD1,TRBJ1-3,TRBV28,TGTGCCAGCAGTTTTTCGACAGGGGCCATCTCTGGAAACACCATATATTTT,CASSFSTGAISGNTIYF
.,TRBD2,TRBJ2-5,TRBV3-1/TRBV3-2,TGTGCCAGCAGCCAGTTCAGTGGGAGCGGGGGGGCAGAGACCCAGTACTTC,CASSQFSGSGGAETQYF
.,.,TRBJ2-5,TRBV5-1,TGCGCCAGCAGCCGACGGACCGGGAGCGGAGAGACCCAGTACTTC,CASSRRTGSGETQYF
.,.,TRBJ1-2,TRBV2,TGTGCCAGCAGTATACAGGGCAACTATGGCTACACCTTC,CASSIQGNYGYTF